The sample holds a few counts of the clone carrying this T cell receptor (beta chain). Its antigen is not known. Though probably carrying unrecorded immune exposures, donors were nominally healthy at sampling. The PCR was carried out with 60 Vbeta primers and 13 Jbeta primers. Measured with immunoSEQ multiplex PCR; TCRdb has only the in-frame clones, and not every one. This table has about 130,000 clones, approximately 80% appearing once. CDR3 length: 13 residues. V shed 4 bases and J 8 bases; nucleotides not matched to a gene: 6. Per the germline V gene, CDR1 is SQVTM and CDR2 is ANQGSEA. This entry is derived from a study of cytomegalovirus exposure and HLA in healthy donors. General observations from the study: Cytomegalovirus association was listed for approximately 150 TCR beta chains.

The source of this sequence is a man between 25 and 39 years old in good health and CMV-seronegative. The sample was PBMCs. The V and J genes are TRBV29-1 and TRBJ2-2; the match to TRBD1 covers 8 bases. CDR3 nucleotides: TGCAGCGTTGTGACAGGGGACGGGGGGGAGCTGTTTTTT. Translation gives CSVVTGDGGELFF.